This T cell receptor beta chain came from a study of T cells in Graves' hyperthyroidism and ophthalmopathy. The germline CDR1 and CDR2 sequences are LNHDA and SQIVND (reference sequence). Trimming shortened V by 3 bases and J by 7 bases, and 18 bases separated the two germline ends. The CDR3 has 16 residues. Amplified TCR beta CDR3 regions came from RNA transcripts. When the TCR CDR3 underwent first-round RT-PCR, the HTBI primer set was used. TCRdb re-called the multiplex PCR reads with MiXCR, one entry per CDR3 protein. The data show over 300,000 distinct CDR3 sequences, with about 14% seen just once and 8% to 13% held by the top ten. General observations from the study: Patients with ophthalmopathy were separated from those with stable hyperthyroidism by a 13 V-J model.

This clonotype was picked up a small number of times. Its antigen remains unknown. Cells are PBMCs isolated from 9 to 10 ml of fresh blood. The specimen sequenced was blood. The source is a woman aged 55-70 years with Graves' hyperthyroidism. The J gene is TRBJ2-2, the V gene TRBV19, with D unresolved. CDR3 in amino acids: CASSIIGAWGIGELFF. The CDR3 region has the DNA TGTGCCAGTAGTATTATCGGTGCGTGGGGAATCGGGGAGCTGTTTTTT. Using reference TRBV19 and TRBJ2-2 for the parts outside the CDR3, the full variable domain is DGGITQSPKYLFRKEGQNVTLSCEQNLNHDAMYWYRQDPGQGLRLIYYSQIVNDFQKGDIAEGYSVSREKKESFPLTVTSAQKNPTAFYLCASSIIGAWGIGELFFGEGSRLTVL.